The 30 T cell receptor beta chains presented below share a single source sample, sequenced in a study of blood T cell repertoires in COVID-19. Measured with immunoSEQ multiplex PCR; TCRdb has only the in-frame clones, and not every one. The table records around 60,000 clones, approximately 77% of them present only once. Specimen: peripheral blood. These receptors came from a woman in her 70s with COVID-19, enrolled during active disease.

This chain uses TRBV2 with TRBJ1-1, with D hard to call. V was cut by 5 bases and J by 5 bases, with 9 bases left in between. Germline lookup yields CDR1 SNHLY and CDR2 FYNNEI. The CDR3 is 12 amino acids. The CDR3: CASSPRVTEAFF. CDR3 nucleotides: TGTGCCAGCAGTCCGAGGGTTACTGAAGCTTTCTTT.

The chain has TRBV3-1 (or the pseudogene TRBV3-2) and TRBJ1-1; D is uncertain. The germline V gene has CDR1 LGHDT and CDR2 YNNKEL (reference sequence). V was trimmed by 3 bases and J by 9 bases, leaving 14 bases between them. The CDR3 loop spans 13 amino acids. The CDR3 is CASSQRARDQAFF. The CDR3 DNA sequence: TGTGCCAGCAGCCAGAGGGCTAGAGATCAAGCTTTCTTT.

J is TRBJ1-1 and V is TRBV6-4; no clear D gene. CDR1 is MRHNA, CDR2 SNTAGT, per germline. CDR3 length: 13 amino acids. The ends were cut back, 4 bases at V and 8 bases at J, with 14 bases in the middle. The CDR3, as DNA: TGTGCCAGCAGTGTCACAGTACAAACGGAAGCTTTCTTT. Amino acids: CASSVTVQTEAFF.

The chain links TRBV27 to TRBJ2-5, with TRBD1 matching 7 bases. This CDR3 has 15 amino acids. Germline CDR1 reads MNHEY; CDR2 reads SMNVEV (reference sequence). V lost 2 bases to trimming and J lost 3 bases; unmatched junction nucleotides: 6. The CDR3 coding sequence is TGTGCCAGCAGTTTACGAACAGGGGAGAAAGAGACCCAGTACTTC. Encoded protein: CASSLRTGEKETQYF.

V and J are TRBV7-6 and TRBJ1-3; 9 bases are shared with TRBD1. The CDR3 extends over 16 amino acids. Germline CDR1 is SGHVS and CDR2 is FNYEAQ. V shed 6 bases, J shed 4 bases, and the junction held 10 bases outside the gene matches. CDR3 DNA sequence: TGTGCCAGCAGGGTAGGGGGGACAGGGTCCGGAAACACCATATATTTT. Encoded protein: CASRVGGTGSGNTIYF.

This clone has a handful of counts. The V call is TRBV19, the J call TRBJ2-5; tentative D call: TRBD1 (6 bases). In germline, CDR1 is LNHDA, CDR2 SQIVND (reference sequence). This CDR3 spans 14 amino acids. V shed 3 bases and J shed 5 bases, with 13 bases lying between them. CDR3 in amino acids: CASSIGGGGETQYF. The DNA of the CDR3 is TGTGCCAGTAGTATTGGTGGGGGCGGGGAGACCCAGTACTTC.

V and J are TRBV2 and TRBJ1-5; the D gene is possibly TRBD1 (6 bases). This CDR3 has 14 residues. With 6 bases removed from V and 5 bases from J, the gap between germline ends came to 14 bases. The germline CDR1 and CDR2 sequences are SNHLY and FYNNEI. This CDR3 is CASSEWTADQPQHF. The CDR3 nucleotides read TGTGCCAGCAGCGAATGGACAGCTGATCAGCCCCAGCATTTT.

The V call is TRBV19, the J call TRBJ1-2, with no clear D. CDR3 length: 12 amino acids. Germline assignment: CDR1 LNHDA and CDR2 SQIVND (reference sequence). V was trimmed by 5 bases and J by 4 bases, leaving 8 bases between them. CDR3: CASSREGYGYTF. In nucleotides, the CDR3 is TGTGCCAGTAGTCGTGAGGGCTATGGCTACACCTTC.

The gene calls are TRBV11-2 and TRBJ2-7, with 9 bases fitting TRBD1. The CDR3 is 12 residues long. Germline V gives CDR1 SGHAT, CDR2 FQNNGV. With 4 bases clipped from V and 13 bases from J, the junction kept 8 bases outside the gene matches. The CDR3 loop is CASSSQRDRAYF. CDR3 coding DNA: TGTGCCAGCAGCTCTCAACGGGACAGGGCCTACTTC.

A few counts support this clone. This chain uses TRBV18 with TRBJ2-1; 11 bases fit TRBD2. The J segment lost 2 bases and the V segment lost 6 bases, leaving 6 bases of the junction unmatched. CDR1 is KGHSH, CDR2 LQKENI, per germline. This CDR3 has 16 amino acids. The CDR3 DNA follows: TGTGCCAGCTCCCCCTCTAGCGGGGGGCCCTACAATGAGCAGTTCTTC. Residues: CASSPSSGGPYNEQFF. Looking up the rest from reference TRBV18 and TRBJ2-1 gives the full variable domain: NAGVMQNPRHLVRRRGQEARLRCSPMKGHSHVYWYRQLPEEGLKFMVYLQKENIIDESGMPKERFSAEFPKEGPSILRIQQVVRGDSAAYFCASSPSSGGPYNEQFFGPGTRLTVL.

In this sample, this clone turned up a few times. The chain recombines TRBV4-1 with TRBJ2-7, with D maybe TRBD2 (5 bases). Germline loops: CDR1 MGHRA, CDR2 YSYEKL. The germline V and J ends were trimmed by 3 bases and 2 bases, with 14 bases remaining between them. CDR3 length equals 15 residues. Here the CDR3 reads CASSHFWRRAYEQYF. The CDR3 DNA follows: TGCGCCAGCAGCCATTTTTGGAGGCGGGCCTACGAGCAGTACTTC.

This chain joins TRBV9 and TRBJ2-2, with TRBD2 matching 8 bases. J gave up 4 bases and V 3 bases, and 5 bases lay outside the gene matches. The germline gives CDR1 SGDLS, CDR2 YYNGEE. The CDR3 is 15 residues long. CDR3 coding DNA: TGTGCCAGCAGCGCCCGGACTAGCCCCACCGGGGAGCTGTTTTTT. Its translation is CASSARTSPTGELFF.

The V and J genes are TRBV19 and TRBJ1-1; 8 positions match TRBD1. Losses at the gene ends were 6 bases for V and 2 bases for J; bases not matched to a gene: 11. Germline lookup yields CDR1 LNHDA and CDR2 SQIVND (reference sequence). CDR3 size: 16 residues. CDR3 sequence reads: CASSRGAGGINTEAFF. In DNA, the CDR3 is TGTGCCAGTAGCCGGGGGGCAGGGGGCATAAACACTGAAGCTTTCTTT.

The chain uses TRBV29-1 and TRBJ2-7; 8 bases agree with TRBD2. The junction had 4 bases not matched to a gene; V was cut back by 7 bases and J by 2 bases. The CDR3 length is 12 residues. Germline CDR1 and CDR2: SQVTM and ANQGSEA. The CDR3 nucleotides read TGCAGCGCGGGGGGGGGTCCCTACGAGCAGTACTTC. Its translation is CSAGGGPYEQYF.

This rearrangement joins TRBV6-2 or TRBV6-3 to TRBJ1-2; D is unclear. Trimming took 5 bases from V and 2 from J, leaving 12 bases between them. This CDR3 is 14 amino acids long. In germline, CDR1 is MNHEY, CDR2 SVGEGT. The CDR3 loop reads CASSNNGLNYGYTF. The CDR3 DNA reads as TGTGCCAGCAGTAACAACGGGTTAAACTATGGCTACACCTTC.

This chain connects TRBV24-1 to TRBJ1-5, with D perhaps matching TRBD1 (5 bases). V lost 2 bases to trimming and J lost 6 bases, with 7 bases between them. The germline V gene has CDR1 KGHDR and CDR2 SFDVKD. This CDR3 spans 13 amino acids. The CDR3 coding sequence is TGTGCCACCAGTGATTCAGGGATTCAGCCCCAGCATTTT. It yields the protein CATSDSGIQPQHF.

This CDR3 is CASSTGTSGLRGEQFF. DNA of the CDR3: TGCGCCAGCAGCACCGGGACTAGCGGACTCAGAGGTGAGCAGTTCTTC. V is TRBV5-1 and J is TRBJ2-1; 11 bases are a match to TRBD2. Trimming removed 4 bases from V and 9 bases from J; junction bases left unmatched: 12. The CDR3 is 16 amino acids. The germline CDR1 and CDR2 sequences are SGHRS and YFSETQ. The full variable domain, rest sourced from reference TRBV5-1 and TRBJ2-1, is KAGVTQTPRYLIKTRGQQVTLSCSPISGHRSVSWYQQTPGQGLQFLFEYFSETQRNKGNFPGRFSGRQFSNSRSEMNVSTLELGDSALYLCASSTGTSGLRGEQFFGPGTRLTVL.

This clone showed up just a few times. This chain connects TRBV20-1 to TRBJ1-2, with D unresolved. Germline CDR1 reads DFQATT; CDR2 reads SNEGSKA (reference sequence). This CDR3 has 21 amino acids. V was pared by 3 bases and J by 5 bases, with 37 bases between. The DNA of the CDR3 is TGCAGTGCTAGTAAGGAGGACCGGCTAGATCTATGGCTACATGGGGATTATGGCTACACCTTC. Residues: CSASKEDRLDLWLHGDYGYTF.

This clone occurred once. V gene TRBV6-5 combines with J gene TRBJ1-1; possibly TRBD1 for D (5 bases). Germline CDR1 reads MNHEY; CDR2 reads SVGAGI. V was trimmed by 6 bases and J by 7 bases, leaving 12 bases between them. The CDR3 has 12 residues. DNA of the CDR3: TGTGCCAGCAGCCCCGCCAGGGATGAAGCTTTCTTT. Translating gives CASSPARDEAFF.

This sequence joins TRBV12-5 and TRBJ1-2, with TRBD1 matching over 7 bases. CDR1 and CDR2 from the germline V gene are LGHNT and FRNRAP. The V segment lost 4 bases and the J segment 2 bases; nucleotides outside the gene matches: 10. The CDR3 has 16 amino acids. CDR3 in amino acids: CASGSRPAGQNYGYTF. DNA of the CDR3: TGTGCTAGTGGTTCCCGACCTGCGGGACAGAACTATGGCTACACCTTC.

This clone was counted only a few times. The same CDR3 also results from other DNA sequences found in this sample. The chain uses TRBV27 and TRBJ1-2, with 11 bases matching TRBD1. Unmatched junction bases numbered 6, after V lost 6 bases and J lost 3 bases. Germline values: CDR1 MNHEY, CDR2 SMNVEV (reference sequence). The CDR3 totals 15 residues. DNA of the CDR3: TGTGCCAGCAGGAGGCCGGGACAGGGGGACTATGGCTACACCTTC. Translated, it gives CASRRPGQGDYGYTF.

V gene TRBV28 combines with J gene TRBJ2-7; no reliable D call. The CDR3 has 12 amino acids. Germline V gives CDR1 MDHEN, CDR2 SYDVKM. Trimming pared 3 bases from V and 3 bases from J, leaving 6 bases between. CDR3 sequence (DNA): TGTGCCAGCAGTTTGTTTAACTACGAGCAGTACTTC. Translating gives CASSLFNYEQYF.

In its sample, this clone was seen a few times. The CDR3 loop reads CASSITGTQPQHF. The CDR3 DNA sequence: TGTGCCAGCAGTATAACAGGGACCCAGCCCCAGCATTTT. This rearrangement joins TRBV27 to TRBJ1-5, with a tentative D call TRBD1 (6 bases). Trimming removed 5 bases at V and 7 bases at J, with 12 bases between. CDR3 length: 13 amino acids. Germline CDR1 MNHEY, CDR2 SMNVEV (reference sequence).

This clone was seen only once. This rearrangement joins TRBV11-2 to TRBJ1-2, with D maybe TRBD1 (5 bases). The germline V gene has CDR1 SGHAT and CDR2 FQNNGV. V lost 5 bases and J lost 2, with 15 bases in between. The CDR3 has 15 residues. The CDR3 DNA is TGTGCCAGCAGCCCCCTAGGGTCAGGGAACTATGGCTACACCTTC. Residues: CASSPLGSGNYGYTF.

The chain has TRBV18 and TRBJ2-1, with D perhaps matching TRBD1 (5 bases). This CDR3 region has 14 residues. The germline CDR1 and CDR2 sequences are KGHSH and LQKENI. The germline V and J ends were trimmed by 1 base and 6 bases, with 10 bases remaining between them. CDR3 loop: CASSPRAGRNEQFF. DNA of the CDR3: TGTGCCAGCTCACCACGCGCAGGGCGCAATGAGCAGTTCTTC. Variable domain in full (rest from reference TRBV18 and TRBJ2-1): NAGVMQNPRHLVRRRGQEARLRCSPMKGHSHVYWYRQLPEEGLKFMVYLQKENIIDESGMPKERFSAEFPKEGPSILRIQQVVRGDSAAYFCASSPRAGRNEQFFGPGTRLTVL.

The chain joins TRBV2 to TRBJ2-3; TRBD1 aligns across 8 bases. CDR1 and CDR2 from the germline V gene are SNHLY and FYNNEI. V gave up 3 bases and J gave up 2 bases; unmatched junction bases: 10. CDR3 length: 17 residues. The chain's CDR3 is CASSESGGLTTTDTQYF. The CDR3 DNA reads TGTGCCAGCAGTGAGTCAGGGGGCCTCACCACCACAGATACGCAGTATTTT.

J is TRBJ1-1 and V is TRBV18; D remains unclear. The CDR3 has 12 amino acids. Deletions cut 5 bases from V and 2 bases from J, with 6 bases between. CDR1 is KGHSH, CDR2 LQKENI, per germline. The CDR3 sequence: CASSSVNTEAFF. The CDR3 DNA reads as TGTGCCAGCTCATCTGTAAACACTGAAGCTTTCTTT.

V is TRBV19 and J is TRBJ1-1, with 11 bases identical to TRBD1. This CDR3 region has 18 residues. CDR1 and CDR2 from the germline V gene are LNHDA and SQIVND (reference sequence). V trimming: 1 base; J trimming: 4 bases; junction bases outside the gene matches: 11. The CDR3 bases are TGTGCCAGTAGTATAGCGGCTGGGACAGGGGGGTACGGCACTGAAGCTTTCTTT. Translating gives CASSIAAGTGGYGTEAFF.

This clone has a single count. The chain has TRBV9 and TRBJ2-1; TRBD2 agrees at 8 bases. V shed 5 bases and J 4 bases; nucleotides not matched to a gene: 5. The CDR3 has 14 residues. CDR1 and CDR2 from the germline V gene are SGDLS and YYNGEE. In DNA, the CDR3 is TGTGCCAGCAGTAGCGGGGAGGATTACAATGAGCAGTTCTTC. This codes for CASSSGEDYNEQFF.

Ten or more counts support this clone. The rearrangement links TRBV6-1 to TRBJ1-3, with TRBD1 identical over 12 bases. With 4 bases clipped from V and 4 bases from J, the junction kept 5 bases outside the gene matches. The CDR3 spans 16 residues. Germline CDR1 and CDR2: MNHNS and SASEGT. CDR3 sequence (DNA): TGTGCCAGCAGTGCGAGGGACAGGGGGCCGGGAAACACCATATATTTT. It specifies CASSARDRGPGNTIYF.